The rows below give T cell receptor beta chains drawn from one sample of a study of T cells after somatic rescue of genetic block. TCRdb's table, derived via immunoSEQ multiplex PCR, lists solely in-frame clones and lacks some. The repertoire holds roughly 120,000 clones, under 95% seen once, with about 1.5% in the top ten. Sequencing was performed on peripheral blood mononuclear cells (PBMCs). The receptors derive from a woman aged 18-29 years. Each CDR3 is given without its conserved first and last residue. The order of the fields is CDR3 protein, clone size, J gene, V gene. Expanded clones are given a class, and other clones once, few, many or no size at all.

ASSQEAGDSGNEQF,-,TRBJ2-1,TRBV4-2
ASSFKRTFGGGELF,-,TRBJ2-2,TRBV5-1
ASSPRTGNSPLH,-,TRBJ1-6,TRBV6-1
AISESGTGEKLF,-,TRBJ1-4,TRBV10-3
ASSIVGSDYGYT,once,TRBJ1-2,TRBV19
ASSHRERISGNTIY,-,TRBJ1-3,TRBV19
ASSSRTGGHEQY,-,TRBJ2-7,TRBV6-5
AISESLGTGISKNIQY,few,TRBJ2-4,TRBV10-3
ASSLATSESRSPLH,-,TRBJ1-6,TRBV5-4
ATTGPAGEQY,-,TRBJ2-7,TRBV10-3
ASSLVAGGAYEQY,-,-,TRBV5-1